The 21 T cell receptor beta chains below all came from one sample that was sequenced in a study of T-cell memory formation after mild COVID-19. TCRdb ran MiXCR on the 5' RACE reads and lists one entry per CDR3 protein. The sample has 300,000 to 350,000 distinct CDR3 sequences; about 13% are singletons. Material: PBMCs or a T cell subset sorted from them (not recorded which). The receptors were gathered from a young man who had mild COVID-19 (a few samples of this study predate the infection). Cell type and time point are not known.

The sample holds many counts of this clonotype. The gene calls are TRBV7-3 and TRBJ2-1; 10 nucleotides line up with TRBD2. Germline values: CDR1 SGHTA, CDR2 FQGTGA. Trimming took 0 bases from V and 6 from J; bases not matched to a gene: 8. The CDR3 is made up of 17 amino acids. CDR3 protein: CASSLTRILAGPNEQFF. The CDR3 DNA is TGTGCCAGCAGCTTAACAAGGATACTAGCGGGACCCAATGAGCAGTTCTTC.

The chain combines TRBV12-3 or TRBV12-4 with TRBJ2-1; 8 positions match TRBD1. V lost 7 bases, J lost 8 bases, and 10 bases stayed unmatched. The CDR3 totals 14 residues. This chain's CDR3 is CASNLQGALDEQFF. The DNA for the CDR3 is TGTGCCAGCAATCTCCAGGGGGCGCTGGATGAGCAGTTCTTC.

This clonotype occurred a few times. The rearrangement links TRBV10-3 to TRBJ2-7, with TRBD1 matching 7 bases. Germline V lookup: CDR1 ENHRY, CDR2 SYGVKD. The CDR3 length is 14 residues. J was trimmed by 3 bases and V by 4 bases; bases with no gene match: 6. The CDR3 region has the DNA TGTGCCATCAGTGGGGCAGGGGGTGTCTACGAGCAGTACTTC. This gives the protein CAISGAGGVYEQYF.

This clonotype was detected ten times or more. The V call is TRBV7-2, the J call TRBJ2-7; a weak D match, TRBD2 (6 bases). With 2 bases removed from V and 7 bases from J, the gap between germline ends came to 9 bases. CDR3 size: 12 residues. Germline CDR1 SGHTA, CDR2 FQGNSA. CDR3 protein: CASSLYGGEQYF. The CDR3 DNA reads TGTGCCAGCAGCTTATACGGGGGAGAGCAGTACTTC.

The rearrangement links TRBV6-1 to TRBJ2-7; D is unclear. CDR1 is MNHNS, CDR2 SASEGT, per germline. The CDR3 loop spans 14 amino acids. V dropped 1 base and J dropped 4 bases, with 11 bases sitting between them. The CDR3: CASSEEQTDYEQYF. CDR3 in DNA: TGTGCCAGCAGTGAAGAACAGACCGATTACGAGCAGTACTTC.

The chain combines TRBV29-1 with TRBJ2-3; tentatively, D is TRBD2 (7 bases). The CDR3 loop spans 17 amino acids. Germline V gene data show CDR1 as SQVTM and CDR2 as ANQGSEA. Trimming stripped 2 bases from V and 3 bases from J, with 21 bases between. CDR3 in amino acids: CSVELAGARLGTDTQYF. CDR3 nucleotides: TGCAGCGTTGAACTGGCGGGGGCCCGACTCGGGACAGATACGCAGTATTTT.

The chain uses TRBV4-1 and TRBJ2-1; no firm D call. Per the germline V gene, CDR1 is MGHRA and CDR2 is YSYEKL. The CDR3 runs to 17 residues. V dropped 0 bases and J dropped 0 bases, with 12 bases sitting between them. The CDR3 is CASSQERPGRSYNEQFF. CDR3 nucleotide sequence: TGCGCCAGCAGCCAAGAGAGGCCGGGCCGCTCCTACAATGAGCAGTTCTTC.

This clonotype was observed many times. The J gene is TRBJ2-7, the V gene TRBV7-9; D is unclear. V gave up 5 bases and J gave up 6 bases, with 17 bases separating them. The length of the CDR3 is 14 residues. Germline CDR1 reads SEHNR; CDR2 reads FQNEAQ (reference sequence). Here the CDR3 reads CASSGEAYSGEQYV. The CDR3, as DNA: TGTGCCAGCAGCGGGGAAGCCTACTCAGGCGAGCAGTACGTC.

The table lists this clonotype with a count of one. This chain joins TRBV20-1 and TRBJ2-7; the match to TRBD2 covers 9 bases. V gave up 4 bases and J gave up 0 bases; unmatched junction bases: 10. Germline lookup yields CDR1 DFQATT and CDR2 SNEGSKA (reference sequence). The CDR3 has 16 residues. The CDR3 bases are TGCAGTGCTATGGGGAGTCTAGCGGGGAGCTCCTACGAGCAGTACTTC. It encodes CSAMGSLAGSSYEQYF.

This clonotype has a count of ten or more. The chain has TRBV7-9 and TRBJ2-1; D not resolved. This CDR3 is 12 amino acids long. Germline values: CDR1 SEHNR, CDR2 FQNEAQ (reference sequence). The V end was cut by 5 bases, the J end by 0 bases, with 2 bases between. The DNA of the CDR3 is TGTGCCAGCAGCGGCTCCTACAATGAGCAGTTCTTC. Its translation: CASSGSYNEQFF.

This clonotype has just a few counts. In nucleotides, the CDR3 is TGTGCCAGCAGCGGGGCCGGGGGGCCGCACACAGATACGCAGTATTTT. Residues: CASSGAGGPHTDTQYF. The chain is built from TRBV9 and TRBJ2-3; maybe TRBD2 (7 bases). Per germline, CDR1 SGDLS and CDR2 YYNGEE. V was shortened by 3 bases and J by 2 bases, with 16 bases between the two germline ends. CDR3 length: 16 amino acids.

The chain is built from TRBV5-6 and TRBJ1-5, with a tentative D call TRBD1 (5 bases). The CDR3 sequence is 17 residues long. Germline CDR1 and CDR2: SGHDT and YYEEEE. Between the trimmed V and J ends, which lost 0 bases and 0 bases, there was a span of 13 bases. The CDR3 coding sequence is TGTGCCAGCAGCTTGGGGAGGATACAGGTTAGCAATCAGCCCCAGCATTTT. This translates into CASSLGRIQVSNQPQHF.

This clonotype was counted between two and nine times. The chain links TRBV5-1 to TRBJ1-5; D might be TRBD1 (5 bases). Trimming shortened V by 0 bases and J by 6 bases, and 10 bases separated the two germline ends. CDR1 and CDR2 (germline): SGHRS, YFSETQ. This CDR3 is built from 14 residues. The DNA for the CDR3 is TGCGCCAGCAGCTTGGCCGCGGGGGGTCAGCCCCAGCATTTT. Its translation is CASSLAAGGQPQHF.

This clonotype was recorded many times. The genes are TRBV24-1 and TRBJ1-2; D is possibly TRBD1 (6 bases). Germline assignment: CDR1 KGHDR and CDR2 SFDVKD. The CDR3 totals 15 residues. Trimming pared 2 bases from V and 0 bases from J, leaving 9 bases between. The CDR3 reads CATSDSDRPNYGYTF. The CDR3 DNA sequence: TGTGCCACCAGTGATTCGGACAGACCTAACTATGGCTACACCTTC.

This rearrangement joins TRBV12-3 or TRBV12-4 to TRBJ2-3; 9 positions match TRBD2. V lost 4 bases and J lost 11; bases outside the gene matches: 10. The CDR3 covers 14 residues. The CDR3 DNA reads TGTGCCAGCAGTTCTAGCGGGGTCGTTGGGAAGCAGTATTTT. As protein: CASSSSGVVGKQYF.

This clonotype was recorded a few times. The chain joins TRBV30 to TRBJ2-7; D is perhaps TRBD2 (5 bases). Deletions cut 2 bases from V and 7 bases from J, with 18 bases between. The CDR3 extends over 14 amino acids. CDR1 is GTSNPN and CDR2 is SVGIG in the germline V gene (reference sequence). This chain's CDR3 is CAWSLGVGVGEQYF. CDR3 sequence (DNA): TGTGCCTGGAGTTTAGGAGTCGGGGTGGGAGAGCAGTACTTC.

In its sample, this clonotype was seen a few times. The CDR3 reads CASSYRGEHMGYNEQFF. CDR3 coding DNA: TGTGCCAGCAGTTACCGGGGGGAGCACATGGGCTACAATGAGCAGTTCTTC. The J gene is TRBJ2-1, the V gene TRBV6-2 or TRBV6-3; 7 bases fit TRBD2. V lost 2 bases and J lost 3; bases outside the gene matches: 10. The CDR3 consists of 17 residues. Germline V lookup: CDR1 MNHEY, CDR2 SVGEGT.

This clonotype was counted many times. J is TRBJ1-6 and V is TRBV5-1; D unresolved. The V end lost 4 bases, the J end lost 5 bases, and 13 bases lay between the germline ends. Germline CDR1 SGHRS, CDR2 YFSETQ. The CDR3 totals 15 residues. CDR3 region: CASSLLMGNNSPLHF. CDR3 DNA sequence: TGCGCCAGCAGCCTCCTTATGGGAAATAATTCACCCCTCCACTTT.

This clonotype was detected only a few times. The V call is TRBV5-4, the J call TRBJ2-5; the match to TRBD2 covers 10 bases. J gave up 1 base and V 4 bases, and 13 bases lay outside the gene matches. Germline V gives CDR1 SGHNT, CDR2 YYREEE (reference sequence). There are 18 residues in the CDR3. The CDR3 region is CASSKKKDTSGVQETQYF. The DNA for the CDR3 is TGTGCCAGCAGCAAAAAAAAAGATACTAGCGGGGTCCAAGAGACCCAGTACTTC.

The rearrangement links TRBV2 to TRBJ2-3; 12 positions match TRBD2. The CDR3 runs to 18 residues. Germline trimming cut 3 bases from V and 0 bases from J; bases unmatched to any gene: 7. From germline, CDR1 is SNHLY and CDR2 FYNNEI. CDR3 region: CASSETSGGGPSTDTQYF. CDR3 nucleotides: TGTGCCAGCAGTGAGACTAGCGGGGGAGGGCCTAGCACAGATACGCAGTATTTT.

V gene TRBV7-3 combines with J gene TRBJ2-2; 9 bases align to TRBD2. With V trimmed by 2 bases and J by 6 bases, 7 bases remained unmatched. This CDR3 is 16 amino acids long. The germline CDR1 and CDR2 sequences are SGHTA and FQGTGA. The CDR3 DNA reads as TGTGCCAGCAGCTTATGGCTAGCGGGGCAATCCGGGGAGCTGTTTTTT. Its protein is CASSLWLAGQSGELFF.